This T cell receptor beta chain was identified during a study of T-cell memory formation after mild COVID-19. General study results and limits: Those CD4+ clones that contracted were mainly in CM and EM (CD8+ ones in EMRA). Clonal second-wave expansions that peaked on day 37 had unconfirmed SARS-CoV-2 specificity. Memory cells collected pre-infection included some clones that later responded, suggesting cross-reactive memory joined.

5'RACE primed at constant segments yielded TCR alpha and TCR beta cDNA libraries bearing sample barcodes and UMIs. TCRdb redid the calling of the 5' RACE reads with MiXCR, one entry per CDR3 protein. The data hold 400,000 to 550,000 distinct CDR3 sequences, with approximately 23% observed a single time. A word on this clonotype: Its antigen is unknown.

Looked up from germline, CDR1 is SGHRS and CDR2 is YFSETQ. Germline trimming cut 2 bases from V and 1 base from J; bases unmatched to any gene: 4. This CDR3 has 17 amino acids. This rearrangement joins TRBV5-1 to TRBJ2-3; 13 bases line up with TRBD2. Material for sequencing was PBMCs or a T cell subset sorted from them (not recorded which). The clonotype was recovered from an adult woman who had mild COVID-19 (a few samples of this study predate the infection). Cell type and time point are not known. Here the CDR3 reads CASSFRTSGGRTDTQYF. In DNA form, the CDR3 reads TGCGCCAGCAGCTTCCGGACTAGCGGGGGCCGCACAGATACGCAGTATTTT.